This entry is about one TCR beta chain. The antigen remains undetermined. TCR beta sequences were obtained from blood CD8+ and CD4+ T cells. Negative isolation yielded CD4+ and CD8+ T cells, and FACS enriched TEMRA cells. This record comes from a study of CD8 T cells in Susac syndrome. Looked up from germline, CDR1 is SEHNR and CDR2 is FQNEAQ (reference sequence). The CDR3 totals 16 residues. V lost 1 base to trimming and J lost 0 bases, with 11 bases between them. RNA in amounts of roughly 0.5 to 1 ug was reverse transcribed with random hexamers. TCRdb reanalysed the immunoSEQ multiplex PCR reads using MiXCR and keeps one entry per CDR3 protein. The table shows some 250,000 distinct CDR3 sequences, with 90% to 97% occurring only once. Findings of the study overall: The authors found no clonal expansion in Susac syndrome CD4+ T cell repertoires. TCR sequencing and HLA analysis covered a relatively small number of individuals.

This receptor was obtained from a human donor with Susac syndrome. J is TRBJ2-3 and V is TRBV7-9; D is possibly TRBD2 (6 bases). The sample consisted of CD4+ T cells from PBMCs. For the CDR3, the DNA is TGTGCCAGCAGCTTAGTCGGGGGATCTAGCACAGATACGCAGTATTTT. It yields the protein CASSLVGGSSTDTQYF.